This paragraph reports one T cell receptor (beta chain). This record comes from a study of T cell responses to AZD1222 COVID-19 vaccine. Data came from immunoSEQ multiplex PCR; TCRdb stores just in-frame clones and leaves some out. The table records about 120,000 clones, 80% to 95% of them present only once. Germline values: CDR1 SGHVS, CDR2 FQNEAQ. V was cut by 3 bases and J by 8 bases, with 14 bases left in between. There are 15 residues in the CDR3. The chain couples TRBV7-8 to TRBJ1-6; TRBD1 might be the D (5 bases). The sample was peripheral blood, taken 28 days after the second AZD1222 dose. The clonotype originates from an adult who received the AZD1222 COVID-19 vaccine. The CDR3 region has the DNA TGTGCCAGCAGCTTCGCAGGGTCGGGTGATTCACCCCTCCACTTT. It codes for CASSFAGSGDSPLHF. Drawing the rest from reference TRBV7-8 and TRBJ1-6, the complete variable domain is GAGVSQSPRYKVAKRGQDVALRCDPISGHVSLFWYQQALGQGPEFLTYFQNEAQLDKSGLPSDRFFAERPEGSVSTLKIQRTQQEDSAVYLCASSFAGSGDSPLHFGNGTRLTVT.